This TCR beta chain comes out of a study of T cells in Graves' hyperthyroidism and ophthalmopathy. Overall study: The initial diagnosis was the point when peripheral blood was collected, ahead of any treatment.

Germline V gene lookup returns CDR1 SGHRS and CDR2 YFSETQ. The CDR3 is 15 amino acids. It was RNA transcripts that yielded the amplified TCR beta CDR3 regions. First-round RT-PCR targeting the TCR CDR3 was performed with the HTBI primer set. TCRdb redid the calling of the multiplex PCR reads with MiXCR, one entry per CDR3 protein. This table holds around 600,000 distinct CDR3 sequences, approximately 15% found once. Each ophthalmopathy patient scored at least 3 on the Clinical Activity Score and at least 4 on NOSPECS grade, with duration under 3 months. The PBMCs had their origin in around 9.1 ml of fresh peripheral blood. General study findings and limits: Stable hyperthyroidism and ophthalmopathy were separated using 13 V-J signatures.

This clonotype was observed many times. No antigen is known for it. One end of the junction is discordant with germline, which a read error may explain. V and J are TRBV5-1 and TRBJ2-5, with TRBD2 matching over 13 bases. The specimen sequenced was blood. The sequence was collected from a woman younger than 30 with Graves' ophthalmopathy. The CDR3 here is CASSLGLAGQETQYF. CDR3 coding DNA: TGTGCCAGCAGCCTGGGACTAGCGGGACAAGAGACCCAGTACTTC.